This T cell receptor (beta chain) was sequenced during a study of early T cells in non-severe SARS-CoV-2 infection. In its sample, this clonotype was seen many times. V was trimmed by 5 bases and J by 7 bases, leaving 11 bases between them. In germline, CDR1 is DFQATT, CDR2 SNEGSKA (reference sequence). The CDR3 contains 11 residues. TCRdb fed the 5' RACE reads into MiXCR, producing one record per CDR3 protein. The sample has about 31,000 distinct CDR3 sequences, approximately 6% seen once. V and J are TRBV20-1 and TRBJ1-1, with D hard to call. The sequencing input was whole blood. This receptor was identified in an adult who was a healthcare worker with PCR-confirmed SARS-CoV-2 infection or an uninfected control (not recorded which). CDR3 coding DNA: TGCAGTGCTCCAAGGACGAATGAAGCTTTCTTT. Encoded protein: CSAPRTNEAFF.